The clone carrying this TCR beta chain showed up just a few times. This CDR3 region has 15 residues. Trimming stripped 2 bases from V and 2 bases from J, with 12 bases between. Germline CDR1 reads LNHDA; CDR2 reads SQIVND (reference sequence). The record originates from a study of identical twins. TCRdb re-called the 5' RACE reads with MiXCR, one entry per CDR3 protein. The repertoire holds 600,000 to 850,000 distinct CDR3 sequences, with 15% to 20% as singletons. This same sample was also taken into another study, of T cells expressing NK-cell markers.

The sequence was collected from a woman between 18 and 29 years old in good health. Sequencing input: PBMCs. The rearrangement links TRBV19 to TRBJ1-2; D gene unclear. The CDR3 DNA is TGTGCCAGTAGTATACTCCCCGGACGGAACTATGGCTACACCTTC. Translated, it gives CASSILPGRNYGYTF.